This T cell receptor (beta chain) was sequenced during a study of chemoradiotherapy in HPV16-positive cancers. Notes on this clone: No antigen is known for it.

This CDR3 spans 15 amino acids. Germline V CDR1 and CDR2: GTSNPN, SVGIG (reference sequence). V was clipped by 2 bases and J by 2 bases; unmatched bases: 4. Study-wide points: During treatment, candidate HPV-specific clones and E7-related motifs expanded in tumor. In HPV16-positive patients, HPV-responsive T-cell expansion tracked better recurrence-free survival.

The protocol was immunoSEQ multiplex PCR, while the TCRdb copy is restricted to in-frame clones and leaves out a portion. This table has fewer than 10,000 clones, about three quarters appearing once. V and J are TRBV30 and TRBJ1-3, with 9 bases that match TRBD1. Here the sequenced sample was tumor tissue, taken from a patient who underwent chemoradiotherapy. This TCR was sampled from a human donor with HPV-associated anogenital cancer. This chain's CDR3 is CAWSRDRATGNTIYF. The CDR3 nucleotides are TGTGCCTGGAGTAGGGACAGGGCTACTGGAAACACCATATATTTT. Variable domain in full (rest from reference TRBV30 and TRBJ1-3): SQTIHQWPATLVQPVGSPLSLECTVEGTSNPNLYWYRQAAGRGLQLLFYSVGIGQISSEVPQNLSASRPQDRQFILSSKKLLLSDSGFYLCAWSRDRATGNTIYFGEGSWLTVV.